The clone carrying this TCR beta chain was seen many times. This entry belongs to a study of T cells after yellow fever vaccination. In TCRdb, the 5' RACE reads were re-called with MiXCR into one record per CDR3 protein. The data contain 400,000 or so distinct CDR3 sequences, 6.2% of them singletons. This clonotype was sampled from a man aged 25-45 years who received the YFV17D yellow fever vaccine. The material was PBMCs, obtained 5 days after the yellow fever booster vaccination.

The chain's CDR3 is CAWKPPPGMNTEAFF. CDR3 nucleotide sequence: TGTGCCTGGAAGCCACCCCCTGGTATGAACACTGAAGCTTTCTTT. The V gene is TRBV30, the J gene TRBJ1-1; D is uncertain. V lost 4 bases and J 0 bases, leaving 15 bases between the germline ends. The germline gives CDR1 GTSNPN, CDR2 SVGIG (reference sequence). This CDR3 has 15 residues.